Each of the 9 T cell receptor beta chains below was sequenced from the same sample in a study of technical replicates of blood from several donors. Assay used: immunoSEQ multiplex PCR; TCRdb lists only in-frame clones, some missing. The sample has approximately 58,000 clones, about 86% seen once; the top ten hold roughly 5.3%. Material: PBMCs. These receptors all stem from a human donor in good health. Some clones in this sample may be carry-over from other donors' samples.

In its sample, this clone is medium-sized (0.01 to 0.1%). The chain links TRBV12-5 to TRBJ2-1; 12 bases fit TRBD1. CDR3 length: 16 residues. Trimming at V came to 5 bases and at J to 6 bases, leaving 8 bases not matched to a gene. Germline loops: CDR1 LGHNT, CDR2 FRNRAP. The CDR3 region is CASGDPGQGATNEQFF. The CDR3 DNA follows: TGTGCTAGTGGTGACCCGGGACAGGGGGCGACCAATGAGCAGTTCTTC.

The V and J genes are TRBV5-6 and TRBJ1-3, with D hard to call. This CDR3 region has 13 residues. Trimming took off 2 bases at V and 1 base at J, with 4 bases between the two ends. The germline gives CDR1 SGHDT, CDR2 YYEEEE. In nucleotides, the CDR3 is TGTGCCAGCAGCTTCCTATCTGGAAACACCATATATTTT. It is translated as CASSFLSGNTIYF. Based on the CDR3 plus reference TRBV5-6 and TRBJ1-3, the full variable domain is DAGVTQSPTHLIKTRGQQVTLRCSPKSGHDTVSWYQQALGQGPQFIFQYYEEEERQRGNFPDRFSGHQFPNYSSELNVNALLLGDSALYLCASSFLSGNTIYFGEGSWLTVV.

The V call is TRBV5-1, the J call TRBJ2-7; TRBD2 matches 7 bases. The J segment lost 0 bases and the V segment lost 5 bases, leaving 2 bases of the junction unmatched. Per the germline V gene, CDR1 is SGHRS and CDR2 is YFSETQ. CDR3 length: 13 residues. CDR3 sequence reads: CASSRGDSYEQYF. Written as DNA, the CDR3 is TGCGCCAGCAGTCGGGGGGACTCCTACGAGCAGTACTTC. The full variable domain, rest sourced from reference TRBV5-1 and TRBJ2-7, is KAGVTQTPRYLIKTRGQQVTLSCSPISGHRSVSWYQQTPGQGLQFLFEYFSETQRNKGNFPGRFSGRQFSNSRSEMNVSTLELGDSALYLCASSRGDSYEQYFGPGTRLTVT.

The V call is TRBV5-1, the J call TRBJ2-5; no clear D gene. The germline V gene encodes CDR1 SGHRS and CDR2 YFSETQ. Between the trimmed V and J ends, which lost 0 bases and 5 bases, there was a span of 5 bases. The CDR3 consists of 12 residues. The CDR3: CASSLAVETQYF. As DNA, the CDR3 is TGCGCCAGCAGCTTGGCTGTTGAGACCCAGTACTTC.

The chain carries TRBV10-3 and TRBJ1-1; a possible D gene is TRBD1 (6 bases). Germline V gene sequence: CDR1 ENHRY, CDR2 SYGVKD. The germline V and J ends were trimmed by 0 bases and 1 base, with 12 bases remaining between them. The CDR3 spans 16 residues. The CDR3 sequence is CAISESRRTENTEAFF. CDR3 in DNA: TGTGCCATCAGTGAGTCTAGAAGGACAGAGAACACTGAAGCTTTCTTT.

This chain joins TRBV2 and TRBJ2-7; 8 bases fit TRBD1. V lost 0 bases, J lost 6 bases, and 10 bases stayed unmatched. This CDR3 spans 16 amino acids. From germline, CDR1 is SNHLY and CDR2 FYNNEI. The CDR3 DNA reads as TGTGCCAGCAGTGAAGCGGCCAGGACAGGGCCCCTCGAGCAGTACTTC. Protein: CASSEAARTGPLEQYF.

The chain couples TRBV7-9 to TRBJ2-7; weak D call: TRBD2 (5 bases). V was shortened by 0 bases and J by 3 bases, with 9 bases between the two germline ends. CDR1 and CDR2 (germline): SEHNR, FQNEAQ (reference sequence). This CDR3 is built from 14 residues. CDR3 sequence: CASSLAEVNYEQYF. The CDR3 region has the DNA TGTGCCAGCAGCTTAGCGGAGGTTAACTACGAGCAGTACTTC.

This clone was detected a few times. V and J are TRBV7-9 and TRBJ2-1; D might be TRBD1 (5 bases). The CDR3 covers 15 residues. Trimming took 0 bases from V and 6 from J, leaving 12 bases between them. The germline V gene encodes CDR1 SEHNR and CDR2 FQNEAQ (reference sequence). The CDR3: CASSLALGDGNEQFF. For the CDR3, the DNA is TGTGCCAGCAGCTTAGCGTTAGGGGATGGCAATGAGCAGTTCTTC.

The rearrangement links TRBV19 to TRBJ2-7; D might be TRBD1 (5 bases). Germline V CDR1 and CDR2: LNHDA, SQIVND (reference sequence). The CDR3 runs to 14 residues. Trimming shortened V by 6 bases and J by 1 base, and 13 bases separated the two germline ends. The CDR3 DNA sequence: TGTGCCAGTAGACAGGCACATGGGTCCTACGAGCAGTACTTC. Its translation is CASRQAHGSYEQYF.